The 22 T cell receptor beta chains listed next were all sequenced from one sample in a study of cytomegalovirus exposure and HLA in healthy donors. 13 Jbeta primers and 60 Vbeta primers were used for the PCR. TCRdb's table, derived via immunoSEQ multiplex PCR, lists solely in-frame clones and lacks some. The sample contains 200,000 to 250,000 clones, approximately 81% of which appear only once. What was sequenced was PBMCs. The receptor source for this set is a human donor in good health.

CDR3 protein: CASSSGQGGTDTQYF. CDR3 nucleotides: TGTGCCAGCAGCTCAGGACAGGGCGGCACAGATACGCAGTATTTT. V gene TRBV11-1 combines with J gene TRBJ2-3; 8 positions match TRBD1. CDR1 and CDR2 (germline): SGHAT, FQDESV (reference sequence). CDR3 size: 15 residues. V lost 4 bases and J lost 1; bases outside the gene matches: 4.

The rearrangement links TRBV7-6 to TRBJ2-1; 9 nucleotides match TRBD2. The germline CDR1 and CDR2 sequences are SGHVS and FNYEAQ. The V segment lost 5 bases and the J segment 4 bases; nucleotides outside the gene matches: 9. The CDR3 totals 16 residues. The CDR3 spells CASSILAGVLYNEQFF. In DNA, the CDR3 is TGTGCCAGCAGCATTTTAGCGGGAGTTCTATACAATGAGCAGTTCTTC.

This clone has just a few counts. The chain links TRBV18 to TRBJ1-1; maybe TRBD1 (6 bases). This CDR3 comprises 15 residues. Germline CDR1 is KGHSH and CDR2 is LQKENI. V was clipped by 3 bases and J by 0 bases, with 11 bases between them. CDR3 amino acids: CASSPSGTLNTEAFF. Written as DNA, the CDR3 is TGTGCCAGCTCACCGTCCGGGACATTGAACACTGAAGCTTTCTTT.

CDR3 loop: CASSQTPSGTGGRYEQYF. CDR3 bases: TGCGCCAGCAGTCAAACTCCCTCCGGGACAGGGGGCCGGTACGAGCAGTACTTC. V and J are TRBV5-1 and TRBJ2-7; TRBD1 agrees at 12 bases. The CDR3 runs to 18 residues. V was pared by 5 bases and J by 4 bases, with 16 bases of the junction left unmatched. Germline V gene lookup returns CDR1 SGHRS and CDR2 YFSETQ.

A few counts support this clone. The chain recombines TRBV30 with TRBJ1-1, with D possibly matching TRBD1 (6 bases). Germline CDR1 and CDR2: GTSNPN and SVGIG (reference sequence). CDR3 length: 19 residues. V lost 5 bases and J 3 bases, leaving 31 bases between the germline ends. The CDR3 bases are TGTGCCTGGTTTCACTCTACAGGGAGAGGGGAAGGGAGAGACACTGAAGCTTTCTTT. The encoded protein is CAWFHSTGRGEGRDTEAFF. The variable domain in full, with the rest retrieved from reference TRBV30 and TRBJ1-1, is SQTIHQWPATLVQPVGSPLSLECTVEGTSNPNLYWYRQAAGRGLQLLFYSVGIGQISSEVPQNLSASRPQDRQFILSSKKLLLSDSGFYLCAWFHSTGRGEGRDTEAFFGQGTRLTVV.

The V gene is TRBV27, the J gene TRBJ1-6, with 8 bases that match TRBD1. Unmatched junction bases numbered 8, after V lost 5 bases and J lost 8 bases. Germline CDR1 MNHEY, CDR2 SMNVEV (reference sequence). The CDR3 spans 15 residues. CDR3 residues: CASSRIGQGDSPLHF. The CDR3 nucleotides read TGTGCCAGCAGTAGGATAGGACAGGGAGATTCACCCCTCCACTTT.

This clone has a handful of counts. This chain connects TRBV6-5 to TRBJ1-2, with 7 bases lining up with TRBD1. Germline-derived CDR1 and CDR2 are MNHEY and SVGAGI. V shed 0 bases, J shed 2 bases, and the junction held 0 bases outside the gene matches. This CDR3 is built from 14 residues. In DNA form, the CDR3 reads TGTGCCAGCAGTTACTCGACAGGGAACTATGGCTACACCTTC. Its translation is CASSYSTGNYGYTF.

This clone was picked up one time. The chain couples TRBV18 to TRBJ1-1, with D possibly TRBD1 on 6 matching bases. CDR3 length equals 17 residues. The germline CDR1 and CDR2 sequences are KGHSH and LQKENI. V lost 5 bases, J lost 0 bases, and 19 bases lay in between. DNA of the CDR3: TGTGCCAGCTCAGTTCGAAGGGCTAGGGACATGAACACTGAAGCTTTCTTT. Translating gives CASSVRRARDMNTEAFF.

This clone was observed once. The chain recombines TRBV4-3 with TRBJ1-1, with a possible D match to TRBD1 (6 bases). This CDR3 is 14 amino acids long. Germline V gives CDR1 LGHNA, CDR2 YSLEER. Trimming removed 4 bases from V and 6 bases from J, with 15 bases in between. The CDR3: CASSRTGIVAEAFF. For the CDR3, the DNA is TGCGCCAGCAGCCGTACAGGGATTGTGGCTGAAGCTTTCTTT.

V and J are TRBV19 and TRBJ1-1, with 8 bases lining up with TRBD1. With 7 bases clipped from V and 3 bases from J, the junction kept 16 bases outside the gene matches. Germline lookup yields CDR1 LNHDA and CDR2 SQIVND (reference sequence). The CDR3 length is 17 residues. The CDR3, as DNA: TGTGCCAGTACCTGGGCAGGGGGCGATTTCTCGGACACTGAAGCTTTCTTT. This encodes CASTWAGGDFSDTEAFF.

The rearrangement joins TRBV13 to TRBJ2-5, with TRBD2 matching 12 bases. CDR1 is PRHDT and CDR2 is FYEKMQ in the germline V gene (reference sequence). V lost 4 bases, J lost 6 bases, and 9 bases stayed unmatched. This CDR3 is built from 16 residues. In DNA, the CDR3 is TGTGCCAGCAGCTCCGAAGGACTAGCGGGACCGAAGACCCAGTACTTC. Protein product: CASSSEGLAGPKTQYF.

This rearrangement joins TRBV18 to TRBJ2-5, with TRBD1 matching over 9 bases. The CDR3 runs to 15 residues. Unmatched junction bases numbered 5, after V lost 4 bases and J lost 2 bases. Germline V gene lookup returns CDR1 KGHSH and CDR2 LQKENI. CDR3 protein: CASSRTGEIQETQYF. Here the CDR3 DNA reads TGTGCCAGCTCACGGACAGGGGAGATTCAAGAGACCCAGTACTTC.

This clone was seen just once. This chain links TRBV6-4 with TRBJ2-1; 7 bases agree with TRBD2. V gave up 4 bases and J gave up 5 bases; unmatched junction bases: 5. This CDR3 has 14 amino acids. In germline, CDR1 is MRHNA, CDR2 SNTAGT. The chain's CDR3 is CASSAAGQDNEQFF. CDR3 in DNA: TGTGCCAGCAGTGCAGCGGGGCAAGACAATGAGCAGTTCTTC.

This chain uses TRBV7-9 with TRBJ1-5; tentative D call: TRBD1 (5 bases). Deletions cut 2 bases from V and 5 bases from J, with 7 bases between. Germline CDR1 and CDR2: SEHNR and FQNEAQ (reference sequence). The CDR3 length is 13 residues. The CDR3 nucleotides are TGTGCCAGCAGCTTACAGGGTGATCAGCCCCAGCATTTT. It is translated as CASSLQGDQPQHF.

V and J are TRBV21-1 and TRBJ2-7; TRBD1, the table's D call, was not compared with the DNA. TRBV21-1 is a listed pseudogene. The CDR3 has 14 residues. CDR3: CASSKADRFYEQYF. DNA of the CDR3: TGTGCCAGCAGCAAAGCGGACAGATTCTACGAGCAGTACTTC.

This clone was found once. V is TRBV19 and J is TRBJ1-5; TRBD1 is a possible D gene (5 bases). Trimming shortened V by 5 bases and J by 0 bases, and 20 bases separated the two germline ends. The V gene's germline CDR1 is LNHDA and CDR2 SQIVND (reference sequence). CDR3 length equals 18 residues. The CDR3 sequence is CASSDSITSIYSNQPQHF. The CDR3 DNA reads TGTGCCAGTAGTGACAGCATAACTTCGATTTATAGCAATCAGCCCCAGCATTTT.

This clone was seen only once. V is TRBV11-2 and J is TRBJ2-1, with 9 bases fitting TRBD2. The CDR3 totals 16 residues. Losses at the gene ends were 5 bases for V and 3 bases for J; bases not matched to a gene: 8. The germline gives CDR1 SGHAT, CDR2 FQNNGV. The CDR3 DNA reads as TGTGCCAGCAGCCACTTTAGCGGGAGCGGCTACAATGAGCAGTTCTTC. Translating it yields CASSHFSGSGYNEQFF.

The chain couples TRBV27 to TRBJ2-2; TRBD2 agrees at 8 bases. Germline V gives CDR1 MNHEY, CDR2 SMNVEV (reference sequence). V lost 0 bases, J lost 7 bases, and 7 bases stayed unmatched. This CDR3 spans 16 amino acids. CDR3 amino acids: CASSLSSGGPHGELFF. The CDR3 bases are TGTGCCAGCAGTTTATCGTCGGGAGGGCCTCACGGGGAGCTGTTTTTT.

This chain uses TRBV5-1 with TRBJ2-7; 9 bases align to TRBD1. CDR1 and CDR2 (germline): SGHRS, YFSETQ. J lost 3 bases, V lost 0 bases, and 1 base had no gene match. The CDR3 is 14 residues long. CDR3 DNA sequence: TGCGCCAGCAGCTTGGGACAGGGGGACTACGAGCAGTACTTC. The encoded protein is CASSLGQGDYEQYF.

The chain employs TRBV4-2 and TRBJ2-7, with 11 bases matching TRBD2. With V trimmed by 4 bases and J by 4 bases, 12 bases remained unmatched. Germline loops: CDR1 LGHNA, CDR2 YNFKEQ. The length of the CDR3 is 17 residues. CDR3 sequence (DNA): TGTGCCAGCAGCCGCTCTTCTAGCGGGAGGAGCTCGTACGAGCAGTACTTC. Translated, it gives CASSRSSSGRSSYEQYF.

V gene TRBV6-5 combines with J gene TRBJ1-2, with 8 bases fitting TRBD1. The CDR3 runs 14 residues. The junction had 5 bases not matched to a gene; V was cut back by 5 bases and J by 3 bases. Germline loops: CDR1 MNHEY, CDR2 SVGAGI. Written as DNA, the CDR3 is TGTGCCAGCAGTATCCGACAGGGGTACTATGGCTACACCTTC. Its protein is CASSIRQGYYGYTF.

CDR3 bases: TGTGCCAGCAGTTTATTTCCCGGGGGGGCGGCCGGGGAGCTGTTTTTT. It codes for CASSLFPGGAAGELFF. The chain recombines TRBV27 with TRBJ2-2, with 8 bases that match TRBD2. Germline-derived CDR1 and CDR2 are MNHEY and SMNVEV (reference sequence). The trim removed 1 base at V and 6 bases at J, leaving 7 bases unmatched. The CDR3 loop spans 16 amino acids.